This T cell receptor beta chain was recovered during a study of beta chain features in type 1 diabetes. Expressed TCRB transcripts were sequenced after all isolated RNA was converted to cDNA. TCRdb's table, derived via immunoSEQ multiplex PCR, lists solely in-frame clones and lacks some. The table lists roughly 250,000 clones, roughly 20% of them singletons. Study-level findings and limits: Moderately but significantly shorter TCRB CDR3s were found in Type 1 diabetes patients in all four CD4+ subsets.

CDR1 and CDR2 from the germline V gene are SGHRS and YFSETQ. V lost 4 bases and J lost 2; bases outside the gene matches: 8. This CDR3 has 16 amino acids. Of note for this clone: Its target is not known.

This sequence joins TRBV5-1 and TRBJ2-3, with 9 bases that match TRBD1. This TCR was recovered from a middle-aged woman with type 1 diabetes. The sequenced sample consisted of naive CD4+ T cells from blood. In DNA, the CDR3 is TGCGCCAGCAGCGGGGGACAGGGATTTACCACAGATACGCAGTATTTT. This translates into CASSGGQGFTTDTQYF. The full variable domain, completed using reference TRBV5-1 and TRBJ2-3, is KAGVTQTPRYLIKTRGQQVTLSCSPISGHRSVSWYQQTPGQGLQFLFEYFSETQRNKGNFPGRFSGRQFSNSRSEMNVSTLELGDSALYLCASSGGQGFTTDTQYFGPGTRLTVL.